This T cell receptor (beta chain) was captured in a study of T-cell memory formation after mild COVID-19. About the study: The study found TCR clusters largely donor specific.

Trimming removed 5 bases from V and 0 bases from J, with 7 bases in between. The CDR3 runs to 14 residues. CDR1 is SGHAT, CDR2 FQNNGV, per germline. Study conclusions and caveats: Confirmation was lacking for SARS-CoV-2 specificity of second-wave clones that peaked on day 37.

Regarding this clonotype: What it recognizes is unknown.

TCRdb re-analysed the 5' RACE reads in MiXCR, keeping a single row per CDR3 protein. The table has a few hundred thousand distinct CDR3 sequences, 27% seen once; the top ten hold 10% to 12%. The chain recombines TRBV11-2 with TRBJ2-2; D gene unclear. The sample comprised PBMCs or a T cell subset sorted from them (not recorded which). The clonotype was recovered from an adult woman who had mild COVID-19 (a few samples of this study predate the infection). Cell type and time point are not known. CDR3 sequence: CASSHIANTGELFF. The CDR3 nucleotides read TGTGCCAGCAGCCACATAGCGAACACCGGGGAGCTGTTTTTT.